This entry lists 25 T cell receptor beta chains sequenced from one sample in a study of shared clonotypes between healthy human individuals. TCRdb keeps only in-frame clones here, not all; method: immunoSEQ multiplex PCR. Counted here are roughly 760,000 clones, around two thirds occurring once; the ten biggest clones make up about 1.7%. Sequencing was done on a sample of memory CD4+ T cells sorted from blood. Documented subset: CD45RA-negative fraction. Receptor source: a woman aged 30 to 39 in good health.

In DNA form, the CDR3 reads TGTGCCAGCAGTCCCCACCAGGGCCCTGGGAGTAATGAAAAACTGTTTTTT. Translation gives CASSPHQGPGSNEKLFF. The rearrangement uses TRBV28 and TRBJ1-4, with a tentative D call TRBD1 (5 bases). This CDR3 has 17 amino acids. From germline, CDR1 is MDHEN and CDR2 SYDVKM. V was shortened by 5 bases and J by 4 bases, with 20 bases between the two germline ends.

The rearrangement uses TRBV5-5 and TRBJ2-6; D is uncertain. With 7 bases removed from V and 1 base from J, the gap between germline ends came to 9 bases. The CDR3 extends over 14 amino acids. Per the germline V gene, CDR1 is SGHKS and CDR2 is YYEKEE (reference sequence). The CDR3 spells CASEETSGANVLTF. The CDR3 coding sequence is TGTGCCAGCGAGGAAACTTCTGGGGCCAACGTCCTGACTTTC.

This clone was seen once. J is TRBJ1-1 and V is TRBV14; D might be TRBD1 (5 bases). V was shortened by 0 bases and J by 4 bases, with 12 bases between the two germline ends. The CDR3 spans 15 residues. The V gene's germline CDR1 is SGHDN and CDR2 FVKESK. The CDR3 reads CASSQDIGGITEAFF. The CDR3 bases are TGTGCCAGCAGCCAAGATATCGGGGGAATCACTGAAGCTTTCTTT.

CDR3 residues: CASSSGRTSTDTQYF. The CDR3 DNA follows: TGTGCCAGCAGCTCGGGACGAACTAGCACAGATACGCAGTATTTT. The chain has TRBV5-5 and TRBJ2-3, with D perhaps being TRBD1 or TRBD2 (5 bases each). V gave up 3 bases and J gave up 0 bases, with 11 bases separating them. The CDR3 runs 15 residues. The V gene's germline CDR1 is SGHKS and CDR2 YYEKEE (reference sequence).

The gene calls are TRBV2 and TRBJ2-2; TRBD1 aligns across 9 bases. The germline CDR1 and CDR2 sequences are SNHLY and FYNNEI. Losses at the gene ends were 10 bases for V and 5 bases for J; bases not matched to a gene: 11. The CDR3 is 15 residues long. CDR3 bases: TGTGCCACCAATACTAGGACAGGGGATACCGGGGAGCTGTTTTTT. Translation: CATNTRTGDTGELFF.

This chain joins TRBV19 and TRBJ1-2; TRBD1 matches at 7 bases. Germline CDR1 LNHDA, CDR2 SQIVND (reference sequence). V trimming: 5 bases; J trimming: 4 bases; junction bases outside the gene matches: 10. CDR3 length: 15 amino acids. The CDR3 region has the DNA TGTGCCAGTAGTGCGGGACAGCCGGGACCCTATGGCTACACCTTC. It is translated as CASSAGQPGPYGYTF. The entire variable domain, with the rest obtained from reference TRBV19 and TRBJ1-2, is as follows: DGGITQSPKYLFRKEGQNVTLSCEQNLNHDAMYWYRQDPGQGLRLIYYSQIVNDFQKGDIAEGYSVSREKKESFPLTVTSAQKNPTAFYLCASSAGQPGPYGYTFGSGTRLTVV.

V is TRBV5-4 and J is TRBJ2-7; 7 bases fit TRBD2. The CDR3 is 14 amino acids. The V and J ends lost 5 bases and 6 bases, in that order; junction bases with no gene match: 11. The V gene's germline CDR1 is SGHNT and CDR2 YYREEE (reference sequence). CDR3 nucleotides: TGTGCCAGCAGACCAGCCGGGACTACTCGCGAGCAGTACTTC. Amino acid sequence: CASRPAGTTREQYF.

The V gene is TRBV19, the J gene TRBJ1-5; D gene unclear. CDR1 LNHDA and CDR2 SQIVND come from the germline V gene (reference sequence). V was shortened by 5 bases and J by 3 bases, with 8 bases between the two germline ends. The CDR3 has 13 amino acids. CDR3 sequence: CASSQSFNQPQHF. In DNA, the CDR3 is TGTGCCAGTAGTCAAAGTTTCAATCAGCCCCAGCATTTT.

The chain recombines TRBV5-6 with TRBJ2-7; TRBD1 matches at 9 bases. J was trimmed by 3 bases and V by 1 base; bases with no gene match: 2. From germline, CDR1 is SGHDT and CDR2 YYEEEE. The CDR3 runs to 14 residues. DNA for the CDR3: TGTGCCAGCAGCTTGACAGGGGGCGACTACGAGCAGTACTTC. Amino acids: CASSLTGGDYEQYF.

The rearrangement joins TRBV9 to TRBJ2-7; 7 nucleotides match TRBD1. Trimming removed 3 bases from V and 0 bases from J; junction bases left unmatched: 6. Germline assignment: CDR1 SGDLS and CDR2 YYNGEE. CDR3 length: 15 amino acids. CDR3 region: CASSARDSYSYEQYF. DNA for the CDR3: TGTGCCAGCAGCGCTCGGGACAGCTACTCCTACGAGCAGTACTTC.

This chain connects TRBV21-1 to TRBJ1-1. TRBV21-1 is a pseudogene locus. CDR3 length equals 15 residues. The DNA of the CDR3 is TGTGCCAGCAGCAAAGTAGGGGCGCGGGGCACTGAAGCTTTCTTT. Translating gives CASSKVGARGTEAFF.

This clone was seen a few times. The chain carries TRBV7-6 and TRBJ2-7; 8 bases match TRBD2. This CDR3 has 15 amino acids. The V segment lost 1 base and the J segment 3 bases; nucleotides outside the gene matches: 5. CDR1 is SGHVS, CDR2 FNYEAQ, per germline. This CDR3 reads CASSLDGSGVYEQYF. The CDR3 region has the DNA TGTGCCAGCAGCTTAGACGGTAGCGGGGTCTACGAGCAGTACTTC.

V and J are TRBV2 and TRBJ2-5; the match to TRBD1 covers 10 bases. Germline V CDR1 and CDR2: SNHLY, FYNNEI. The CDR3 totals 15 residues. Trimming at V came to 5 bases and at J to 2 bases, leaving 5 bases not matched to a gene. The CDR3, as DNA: TGTGCCAGCAGTACCGACAGGGGGCGACAAGAGACCCAGTACTTC. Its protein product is CASSTDRGRQETQYF.

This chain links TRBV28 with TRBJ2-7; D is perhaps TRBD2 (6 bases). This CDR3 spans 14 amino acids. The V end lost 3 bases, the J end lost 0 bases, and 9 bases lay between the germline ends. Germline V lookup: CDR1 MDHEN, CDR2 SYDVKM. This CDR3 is CASSLPDYSYEQYF. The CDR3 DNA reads TGTGCCAGCAGTTTGCCGGACTACTCCTACGAGCAGTACTTC.

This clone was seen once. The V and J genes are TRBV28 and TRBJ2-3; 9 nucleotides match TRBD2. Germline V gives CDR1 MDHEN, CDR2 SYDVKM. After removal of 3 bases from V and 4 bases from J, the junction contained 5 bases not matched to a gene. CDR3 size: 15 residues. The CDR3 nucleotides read TGTGCCAGCAGTTTTAGCGGGAGTAGGGCAGATACGCAGTATTTT. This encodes CASSFSGSRADTQYF.

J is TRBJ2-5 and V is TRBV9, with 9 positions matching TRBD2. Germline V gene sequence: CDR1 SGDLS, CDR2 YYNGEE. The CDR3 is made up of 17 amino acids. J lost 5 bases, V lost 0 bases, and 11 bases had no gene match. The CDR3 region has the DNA TGTGCCAGCAGCGTAGCAAGTAGCGGGAGCTTTATGGAGACCCAGTACTTC. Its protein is CASSVASSGSFMETQYF.

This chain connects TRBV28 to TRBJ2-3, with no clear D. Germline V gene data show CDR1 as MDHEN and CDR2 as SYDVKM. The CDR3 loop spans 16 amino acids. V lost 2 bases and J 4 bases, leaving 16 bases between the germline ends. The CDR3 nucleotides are TGTGCCAGCAGTTTAGCGATCGAGAAGCGTCCAGATACGCAGTATTTT. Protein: CASSLAIEKRPDTQYF.

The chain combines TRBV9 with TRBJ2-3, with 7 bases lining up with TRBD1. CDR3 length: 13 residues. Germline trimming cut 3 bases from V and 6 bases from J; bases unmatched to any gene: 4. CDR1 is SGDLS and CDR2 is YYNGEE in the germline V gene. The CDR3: CASSGTGVDTQYF. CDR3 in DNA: TGTGCCAGCAGCGGAACAGGGGTGGATACGCAGTATTTT.

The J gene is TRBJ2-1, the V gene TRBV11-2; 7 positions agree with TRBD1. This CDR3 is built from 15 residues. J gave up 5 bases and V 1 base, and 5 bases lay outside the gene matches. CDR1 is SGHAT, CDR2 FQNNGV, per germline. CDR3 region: CASSLVGQGDNEQFF. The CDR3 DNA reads TGTGCCAGCAGCTTAGTAGGTCAGGGGGACAATGAGCAGTTCTTC.

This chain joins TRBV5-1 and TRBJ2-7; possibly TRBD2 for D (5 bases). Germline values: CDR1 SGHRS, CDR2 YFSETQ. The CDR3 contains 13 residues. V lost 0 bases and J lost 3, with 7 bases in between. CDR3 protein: CASSLGLIYEQYF. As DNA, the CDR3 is TGCGCCAGCAGCTTGGGACTAATCTACGAGCAGTACTTC. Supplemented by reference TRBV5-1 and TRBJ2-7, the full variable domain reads KAGVTQTPRYLIKTRGQQVTLSCSPISGHRSVSWYQQTPGQGLQFLFEYFSETQRNKGNFPGRFSGRQFSNSRSEMNVSTLELGDSALYLCASSLGLIYEQYFGPGTRLTVT.

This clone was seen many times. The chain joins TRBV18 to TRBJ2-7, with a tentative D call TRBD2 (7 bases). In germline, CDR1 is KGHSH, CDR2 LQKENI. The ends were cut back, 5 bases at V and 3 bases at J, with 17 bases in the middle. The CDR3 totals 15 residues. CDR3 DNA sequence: TGTGCCAGCTCAGGAGGGGGGGTAGGAATCTACGAGCAGTACTTC. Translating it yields CASSGGGVGIYEQYF.

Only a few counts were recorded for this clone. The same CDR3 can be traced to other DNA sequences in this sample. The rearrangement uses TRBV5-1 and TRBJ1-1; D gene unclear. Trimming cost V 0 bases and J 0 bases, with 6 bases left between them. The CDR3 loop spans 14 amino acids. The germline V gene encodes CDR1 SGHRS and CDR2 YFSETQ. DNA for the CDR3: TGCGCCAGCAGCTTGGGACCGATGAACACTGAAGCTTTCTTT. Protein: CASSLGPMNTEAFF. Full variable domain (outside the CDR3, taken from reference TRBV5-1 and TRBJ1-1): KAGVTQTPRYLIKTRGQQVTLSCSPISGHRSVSWYQQTPGQGLQFLFEYFSETQRNKGNFPGRFSGRQFSNSRSEMNVSTLELGDSALYLCASSLGPMNTEAFFGQGTRLTVV.

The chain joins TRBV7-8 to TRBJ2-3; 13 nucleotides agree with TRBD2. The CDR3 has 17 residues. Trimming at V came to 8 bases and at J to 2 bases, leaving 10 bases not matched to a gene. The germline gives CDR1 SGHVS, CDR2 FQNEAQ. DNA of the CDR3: TGTGCCAGCCAACTAGCGGGAGGGCGAGTGTCCACAGATACGCAGTATTTT. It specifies CASQLAGGRVSTDTQYF.

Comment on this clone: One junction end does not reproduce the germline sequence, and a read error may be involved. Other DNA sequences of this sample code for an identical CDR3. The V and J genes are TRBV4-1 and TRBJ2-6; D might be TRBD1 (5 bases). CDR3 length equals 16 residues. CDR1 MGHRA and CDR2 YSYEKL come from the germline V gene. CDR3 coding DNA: TGCGCCAGCAGCCAAGGGGCCGGGTCTGGGGCCAACGTCCTAACTTTC. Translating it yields CASSQGAGSGANVLTF.

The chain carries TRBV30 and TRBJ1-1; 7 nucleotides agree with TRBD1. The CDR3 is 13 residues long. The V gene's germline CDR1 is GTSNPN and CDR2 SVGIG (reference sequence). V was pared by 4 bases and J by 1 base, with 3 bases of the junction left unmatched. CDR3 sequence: CAWTGQTNTEAFF. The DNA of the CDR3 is TGTGCCTGGACGGGACAGACGAACACTGAAGCTTTCTTT.